What follows are 20 T cell receptor beta chains derived from one specimen sequenced in a study of cytomegalovirus exposure and HLA in healthy donors. The primer mix had 60 Vbeta and 13 Jbeta primers. Here immunoSEQ multiplex PCR was the method, and the copy in TCRdb shows in-frame clones only, minus some. The table records around 190,000 clones, 70% to 85% of them present only once. Sequenced input: PBMCs. The receptors stem from a girl aged 2-10 years in good health and CMV-seropositive.

V usage is TRBV19 and J usage is TRBJ2-5, with a possible D match to TRBD2 (6 bases). Germline V CDR1 and CDR2: LNHDA, SQIVND (reference sequence). This CDR3 region has 14 residues. V was clipped by 5 bases and J by 1 base, with 11 bases between them. The CDR3 loop is CASSGGSGQETQYF. The CDR3 DNA is TGTGCCAGTAGTGGGGGGTCGGGCCAAGAGACCCAGTACTTC. Filled out from reference TRBV19 and TRBJ2-5, the complete variable domain reads DGGITQSPKYLFRKEGQNVTLSCEQNLNHDAMYWYRQDPGQGLRLIYYSQIVNDFQKGDIAEGYSVSREKKESFPLTVTSAQKNPTAFYLCASSGGSGQETQYFGPGTRLLVL.

This clone has just one count. This chain joins TRBV28 and TRBJ2-3; TRBD1 might be the D (5 bases). This CDR3 has 12 amino acids. The V and J ends lost 5 bases and 8 bases respectively, with 11 bases between them. CDR1 MDHEN and CDR2 SYDVKM come from the germline V gene. The CDR3 nucleotides read TGTGCCAGCAGTCCCAGGGAAGGTACGCAGTATTTT. Protein sequence: CASSPREGTQYF.

The chain has TRBV11-2 and TRBJ2-5; D call uncertain. The germline CDR1 and CDR2 sequences are SGHAT and FQNNGV. Trimming removed 2 bases at V and 1 base at J, with 11 bases between. This CDR3 contains 15 residues. The CDR3 nucleotides read TGTGCCAGCAGCTTATATCAGGCCGTCCAAGAGACCCAGTACTTC. Protein product: CASSLYQAVQETQYF. The full variable domain, in which reference TRBV11-2 and TRBJ2-5 provide the parts outside the CDR3, is EAGVAQSPRYKIIEKRQSVAFWCNPISGHATLYWYQQILGQGPKLLIQFQNNGVVDDSQLPKDRFSAERLKGVDSTLKIQPAKLEDSAVYLCASSLYQAVQETQYFGPGTRLLVL.

This rearrangement joins TRBV30 to TRBJ2-1; D perhaps matches TRBD2 (5 bases). Trimming stripped 2 bases from V and 4 bases from J, with 9 bases between. Germline CDR1 reads GTSNPN; CDR2 reads SVGIG (reference sequence). CDR3 size: 13 residues. The CDR3 loop reads CAWSPLVYNEQFF. The CDR3 nucleotides read TGTGCCTGGAGTCCACTAGTATACAATGAGCAGTTCTTC.

This clone was found once. This rearrangement joins TRBV13 to TRBJ2-1; 13 bases match TRBD2. V was clipped by 5 bases and J by 8 bases; unmatched bases: 9. The germline V gene has CDR1 PRHDT and CDR2 FYEKMQ (reference sequence). The CDR3 loop spans 16 amino acids. The CDR3 here is CASSPRLAGGIDEQFF. Written as DNA, the CDR3 is TGTGCCAGCAGCCCCCGACTAGCGGGAGGTATCGATGAGCAGTTCTTC.

The V and J genes are TRBV13 and TRBJ1-5, with a tentative D call TRBD1 (5 bases). The CDR3 totals 14 residues. The V gene's germline CDR1 is PRHDT and CDR2 FYEKMQ (reference sequence). V lost 5 bases, J lost 1 base, and 9 bases lay in between. Here the CDR3 reads CASSPRGSNQPQHF. The CDR3, as DNA: TGTGCCAGCAGCCCCCGGGGGAGCAATCAGCCCCAGCATTTT.

The chain couples TRBV11-3 to TRBJ1-5, with unresolved D. CDR3 size: 14 residues. Germline assignment: CDR1 SGHNT and CDR2 YENEEA. With 6 bases removed from V and 3 bases from J, the gap between germline ends came to 12 bases. CDR3 residues: CASRQLTDNQPQHF. The DNA for the CDR3 is TGTGCCAGCAGGCAACTTACAGACAATCAGCCCCAGCATTTT.

The V and J genes are TRBV21-1 and TRBJ2-5; TRBD2, the D gene given by the table, was not confirmed from the DNA. TRBV21-1 is a known pseudogene. The CDR3 has 16 residues. CDR3 sequence: CASSKEAGPSQETQYF. The CDR3 DNA sequence: TGTGCCAGCAGCAAAGAGGCGGGTCCCAGCCAAGAGACCCAGTACTTC.

The chain links TRBV5-4 to TRBJ1-2, with TRBD1 matching over 10 bases. This CDR3 is built from 18 residues. Germline CDR1 is SGHNT and CDR2 is YYREEE (reference sequence). V gave up 0 bases and J gave up 0 bases; unmatched junction bases: 8. The CDR3 coding sequence is TGTGCCAGCAGCTTGGGACAGGGGGCCTCATTAGCTAACTATGGCTACACCTTC. The encoded protein is CASSLGQGASLANYGYTF.

The V gene is TRBV11-1, the J gene TRBJ1-2; 8 nucleotides agree with TRBD1. There are 13 residues in the CDR3. The germline V gene encodes CDR1 SGHAT and CDR2 FQDESV (reference sequence). V trimming: 5 bases; J trimming: 8 bases; junction bases outside the gene matches: 7. As DNA, the CDR3 is TGTGCCAGCAGCCTATGGACAGGGATCGGCTACACCTTC. Its translation is CASSLWTGIGYTF.

V gene TRBV18 combines with J gene TRBJ1-5, with 9 bases identical to TRBD1. The junction had 11 bases not matched to a gene; V was cut back by 5 bases and J by 3 bases. CDR1 is KGHSH, CDR2 LQKENI, per germline. This CDR3 has 17 residues. CDR3 sequence reads: CASSSRTGTGINQPQHF. CDR3 coding DNA: TGTGCCAGCTCATCTCGAACCGGGACAGGGATCAATCAGCCCCAGCATTTT.

Here the CDR3 DNA reads TGTGCCAGTAGTACGGGACAGCCGAACACTGAAGCTTTCTTT. The encoded protein is CASSTGQPNTEAFF. The V and J genes are TRBV19 and TRBJ1-1, with 7 bases identical to TRBD1. The V segment lost 4 bases and the J segment 1 base; nucleotides outside the gene matches: 3. Germline assignment: CDR1 LNHDA and CDR2 SQIVND (reference sequence). The CDR3 extends over 14 amino acids.

This clone turned up a few times. This chain uses TRBV2 with TRBJ2-1, with TRBD1 identical over 7 bases. Trimming at V came to 4 bases and at J to 8 bases, leaving 5 bases not matched to a gene. Germline V gene sequence: CDR1 SNHLY, CDR2 FYNNEI. The CDR3 length is 13 residues. CDR3 nucleotides: TGTGCCAGCAGTGTAAGGGACAGCTATGAGCAGTTCTTC. Its translation is CASSVRDSYEQFF.

This clone was recorded a few times. V is TRBV10-3 and J is TRBJ2-1, with D possibly being TRBD2 (6 bases). CDR1 ENHRY and CDR2 SYGVKD come from the germline V gene. Trimming stripped 3 bases from V and 4 bases from J, with 13 bases between. The CDR3 contains 15 residues. The DNA of the CDR3 is TGTGCCATCAGTGACAAACTAGCAGCTTACAATGAGCAGTTCTTC. Residues: CAISDKLAAYNEQFF.

This sequence joins TRBV11-1 and TRBJ2-1, with 13 bases matching TRBD2. After removal of 5 bases from V and 5 bases from J, the junction contained 15 bases not matched to a gene. Germline assignment: CDR1 SGHAT and CDR2 FQDESV (reference sequence). The CDR3 loop spans 19 amino acids. The CDR3 DNA reads as TGTGCCAGCAGCCGCTACACGGGACTAGCGGGGACAGGGAACAATGAGCAGTTCTTC. It encodes CASSRYTGLAGTGNNEQFF.

This clone showed up just a few times. This chain links TRBV5-1 with TRBJ1-1; D gene ambiguous. The ends were cut back, 3 bases at V and 1 base at J, with 7 bases in the middle. The germline gives CDR1 SGHRS, CDR2 YFSETQ. The CDR3 has 13 residues. As DNA, the CDR3 is TGCGCCAGCAGCTCCCTCGGGAACACTGAAGCTTTCTTT. Translated, it gives CASSSLGNTEAFF.

The rearrangement links TRBV5-1 to TRBJ2-7, with 8 positions matching TRBD1. Per the germline V gene, CDR1 is SGHRS and CDR2 is YFSETQ. This CDR3 spans 13 amino acids. The V and J ends lost 4 bases and 2 bases, in that order; junction bases with no gene match: 2. CDR3 region: CASSEDRAYEQYF. In nucleotides, the CDR3 is TGCGCCAGCAGCGAGGACAGGGCCTACGAGCAGTACTTC.

The V call is TRBV7-3, the J call TRBJ1-1; possible D gene TRBD1, 6 bases. V was clipped by 2 bases and J by 7 bases, with 11 bases between them. The CDR3 has 13 residues. Germline loops: CDR1 SGHTA, CDR2 FQGTGA. CDR3 protein: CASSLVRDNEAFF. DNA for the CDR3: TGTGCCAGCAGCTTAGTCCGGGACAATGAAGCTTTCTTT.

The CDR3 region has the DNA TGTGCCAGCAGCGTAGCCCCTAGCGGGGGGGGGAGCACCGGGGAGCTGTTTTTT. It yields the protein CASSVAPSGGGSTGELFF. The V gene is TRBV9, the J gene TRBJ2-2, with TRBD2 matching 12 bases. The V gene end was trimmed by 0 bases and the J gene end by 4 bases; junction bases not matched to a gene: 7. CDR1 is SGDLS and CDR2 is YYNGEE in the germline V gene. This CDR3 has 18 amino acids.

The chain combines TRBV9 with TRBJ2-7; perhaps TRBD2 as D (7 bases). In germline, CDR1 is SGDLS, CDR2 YYNGEE. This CDR3 has 12 residues. DNA of the CDR3: TGTGCATCGAGCGGGGACACCTACGAGCAGTACTTC. As protein: CASSGDTYEQYF.